This TCR beta chain appears in the sequencing data of a study of shared clonotypes between healthy human individuals. Findings and caveats of the study: Estimated clonotype richness was generally higher in naive than memory subsets. Among donors, the sharing of clonotypes was expected to be influenced by sequencing depth. When compared with the clonotypes that were shared by all four sorted-subset donors, the non-shared clonotypes turned out to have lower generation probabilities.

The assay used deep level. Here immunoSEQ multiplex PCR was the method, and the copy in TCRdb shows in-frame clones only, minus some. In the table there are about 1.1 million clones, about 84% of which are singletons. The CDR3 is made up of 14 amino acids. CDR1 is MDHEN, CDR2 SYDVKM, per germline. V gave up 6 bases and J gave up 7 bases, with 15 bases separating them. In the case of this clone: Its cognate antigen is unknown.

The sequencing sample was made of memory CD4+ T cells from PBMCs. Regarding subset: CD45RA-negative fraction. The chain combines TRBV28 with TRBJ2-2, with D possibly matching TRBD2 (6 bases). The clonotype was recovered from a man between 18 and 35 years old in good health. Some clones in this sample may be carry-over from other donors' samples. Here the CDR3 DNA reads TGTGCCAGCAGGCTCGGAGGGGCGGTCGGGGAGCTGTTTTTT. It encodes CASRLGGAVGELFF.